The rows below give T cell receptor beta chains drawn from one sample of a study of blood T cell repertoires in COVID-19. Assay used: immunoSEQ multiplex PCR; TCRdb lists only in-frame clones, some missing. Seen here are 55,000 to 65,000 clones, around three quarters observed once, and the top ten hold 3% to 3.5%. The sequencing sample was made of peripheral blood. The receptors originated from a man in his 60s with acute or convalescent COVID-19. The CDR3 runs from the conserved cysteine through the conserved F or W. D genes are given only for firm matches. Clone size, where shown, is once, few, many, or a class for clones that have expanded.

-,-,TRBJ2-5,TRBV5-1,CASSLAIGQETQYF,TGCGCCAGCAGCTTGGCCATTGGGCAGGAGACCCAGTACTTC
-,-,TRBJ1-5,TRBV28,CASSQGVLRQPQHF,TGTGCCAGCAGCCAAGGGGTTTTGAGGCAGCCCCAGCATTTT
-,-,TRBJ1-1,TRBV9,CASSVGGDTEAFF,TGTGCCAGCAGCGTTGGGGGCGACACTGAAGCTTTCTTT
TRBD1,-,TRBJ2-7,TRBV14,CASSQTPYRGQTYEQYF,TGTGCCAGCAGCCAAACACCCTACAGGGGTCAGACCTACGAGCAGTACTTC
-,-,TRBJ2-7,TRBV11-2,CASSKTTSRGISEQYF,TGTGCCAGCAGCAAGACGACAAGCCGGGGGATTAGCGAGCAGTACTTC
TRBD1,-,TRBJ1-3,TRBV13,CASSLWGTGGGNTIYF,TGTGCCAGCAGCTTATGGGGGACAGGGGGCGGAAACACCATATATTTT
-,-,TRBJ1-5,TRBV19,CASSIGGGRNQPQHF,TGTGCCAGTAGTATAGGAGGGGGTCGCAATCAGCCCCAGCATTTT
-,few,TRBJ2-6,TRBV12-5,CASGPYPSGANVLTF,TGTGCTAGTGGTCCCTACCCCTCGGGGGCCAACGTCCTGACTTTC
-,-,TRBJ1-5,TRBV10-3,CAISLDGTFGQPQHF,TGTGCCATCAGTCTCGACGGGACTTTTGGTCAGCCCCAGCATTTT
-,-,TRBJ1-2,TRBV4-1,CASSQTPTYGYTF,TGCGCCAGCAGCCAGACACCGACCTATGGCTACACCTTC
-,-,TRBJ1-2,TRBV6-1,CASSDTFGGGYGYTF,TGTGCCAGCAGTGATACCTTCGGGGGAGGCTATGGCTACACCTTC
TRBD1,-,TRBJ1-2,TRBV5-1,CASSLGTGGGYGYTF,TGCGCCAGCAGCTTGGGGACAGGGGGCGGCTATGGCTACACCTTC
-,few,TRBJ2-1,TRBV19,CASSRSLYNEQFF,TGTGCCAGTAGTCGGTCCCTCTACAATGAGCAGTTCTTC
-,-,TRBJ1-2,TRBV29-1,CSVEDGNGYTF,TGCAGCGTTGAGGACGGGAATGGCTACACCTTC
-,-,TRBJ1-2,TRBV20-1,CSGGSGGYTF,TGCAGTGGGGGAAGCGGCGGCTACACCTTC
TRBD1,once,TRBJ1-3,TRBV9,CASSVEGQGAGNTIYF,TGTGCCAGCAGCGTAGAAGGACAGGGGGCTGGAAACACCATATATTTT
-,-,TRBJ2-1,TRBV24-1,CATSGYNEQFF,TGTGCCACTTCGGGTTACAATGAGCAGTTCTTC
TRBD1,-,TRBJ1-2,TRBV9,CASSPRTGGGINYGYTF,TGTGCCAGCAGCCCCCGGACAGGGGGGGGAATTAACTATGGCTACACCTTC
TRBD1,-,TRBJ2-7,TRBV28,CASSLRQGSYF,TGTGCCAGCAGTCTCCGACAGGGTTCGTACTTC
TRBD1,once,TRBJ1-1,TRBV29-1,CSVERSPTGSRYTEAFF,TGCAGCGTTGAAAGATCTCCGACAGGGAGTAGGTACACTGAAGCTTTCTTT
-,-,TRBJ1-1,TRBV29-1,CSPKQDSPGREDTEAFF,TGCAGCCCCAAGCAGGACTCCCCAGGACGCGAAGACACTGAAGCTTTCTTT
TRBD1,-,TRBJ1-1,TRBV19,CASSTGQGGDTEAFF,TGTGCCAGTAGTACCGGACAGGGGGGGGACACTGAAGCTTTCTTT
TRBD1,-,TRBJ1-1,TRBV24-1,CATSDATGPGTEAFF,TGTGCCACCAGTGATGCGACAGGGCCGGGCACTGAAGCTTTCTTT
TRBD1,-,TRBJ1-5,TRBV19,CASSQGTGDQPQHF,TGTGCCAGTAGTCAAGGGACAGGCGATCAGCCCCAGCATTTT
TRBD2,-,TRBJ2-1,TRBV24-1,CATSDASGGAHYNEQFF,TGTGCCACCAGTGACGCTAGCGGGGGAGCACATTACAATGAGCAGTTCTTC
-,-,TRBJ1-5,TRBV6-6,CASSYDSNQPQHF,TGTGCCAGCAGTTACGACAGTAATCAGCCCCAGCATTTT
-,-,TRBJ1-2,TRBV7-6,CASSSAAGALNYGYTF,TGTGCCAGCAGCTCTGCCGCGGGGGCTCTTAACTATGGCTACACCTTC
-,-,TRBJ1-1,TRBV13,CASSLGSGDGPLGAFF,TGTGCCAGCAGCTTAGGGTCAGGGGATGGACCCCTTGGGGCTTTCTTT
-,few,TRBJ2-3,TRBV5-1,CASSLGAGSTDTQYF,TGCGCCAGCAGCTTAGGGGCAGGGAGCACAGATACGCAGTATTTT
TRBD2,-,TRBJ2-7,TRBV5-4,CASSSGTSGSYEQYF,TGTGCCAGCAGCTCCGGGACTAGCGGATCCTACGAGCAGTACTTC
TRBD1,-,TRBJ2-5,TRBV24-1,CATSDPGQGAGETQYF,TGTGCCACCAGTGACCCGGGACAGGGGGCGGGAGAGACCCAGTACTTC
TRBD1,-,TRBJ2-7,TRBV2,CASSLRGQSYEQYF,TGTGCCAGCAGTCTAAGGGGACAGTCCTACGAGCAGTACTTC
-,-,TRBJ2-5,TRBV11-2,CASSFGRAAGETQYF,TGTGCCAGCAGCTTCGGGCGGGCCGCTGGGGAGACCCAGTACTTC
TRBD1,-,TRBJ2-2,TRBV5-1,CASGWTGDTGELFF,TGCGCCAGCGGATGGACAGGGGACACCGGGGAGCTGTTTTTT
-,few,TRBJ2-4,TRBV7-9,CASSSPEGVAKNIQYF,TGTGCCAGCAGCTCTCCGGAGGGTGTAGCCAAAAACATTCAGTACTTC
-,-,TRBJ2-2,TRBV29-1,CSATRGTGELFF,TGCAGCGCCACCCGGGGCACCGGGGAGCTGTTTTTT
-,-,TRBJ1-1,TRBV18,CASSRIPTTNMGLGEAFF,TGTGCCAGCTCTCGAATTCCGACAACCAACATGGGGCTGGGTGAAGCTTTCTTT
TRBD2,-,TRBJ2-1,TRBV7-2,CASSLRLAGGLSSYNEQFF,TGTGCCAGCAGCTTAAGGCTAGCGGGGGGTCTAAGCTCCTACAATGAGCAGTTCTTC
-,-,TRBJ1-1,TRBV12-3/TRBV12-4,CASSFGALAFF,TGTGCCAGCAGTTTTGGAGCGCTAGCTTTCTTT
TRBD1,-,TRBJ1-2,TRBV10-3,CAISDITDRGTYGYTF,TGTGCCATCAGTGACATCACGGACAGGGGAACTTATGGCTACACCTTC
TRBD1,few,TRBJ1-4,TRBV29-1,CSAGDSLNNEKLFF,TGCAGCGCTGGGGACAGCCTCAATAATGAAAAACTGTTTTTT
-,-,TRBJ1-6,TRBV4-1,CASSQADRPWDSPLHF,TGCGCCAGCAGCCAAGCCGACAGGCCTTGGGATTCACCCCTCCACTTT
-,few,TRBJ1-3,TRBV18,CASSPREGPNTIYF,TGTGCCAGCTCACCACGGGAGGGACCAAACACCATATATTTT
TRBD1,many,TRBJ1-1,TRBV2,CASIDRAHILMNTEAFF,TGTGCCAGCATCGACAGGGCCCACATACTTATGAACACTGAAGCTTTCTTT
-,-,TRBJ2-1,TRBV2,CASSIQGPTSYNEQFF,TGTGCCAGCAGTATACAGGGTCCCACCTCCTACAATGAGCAGTTCTTC
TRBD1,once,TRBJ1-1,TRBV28,CASSSTGEGYTEAFF,TGTGCCAGCAGTTCGACAGGGGAGGGGTACACTGAAGCTTTCTTT
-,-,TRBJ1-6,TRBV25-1,CASSEQGSSPLHF,TGTGCCAGCAGTGAACAGGGGAGCTCACCCCTCCACTTT
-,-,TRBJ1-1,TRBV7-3,CASSEGGDTEAFF,TGTGCCAGCAGTGAAGGGGGGGACACTGAAGCTTTCTTT
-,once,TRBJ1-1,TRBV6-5,CASSYSPGVTEAFF,TGTGCCAGCAGTTACAGTCCAGGGGTCACTGAAGCTTTCTTT
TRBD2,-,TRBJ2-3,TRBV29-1,CSVGRTSWGTDTQYF,TGCAGCGTGGGAAGGACTAGCTGGGGGACAGATACGCAGTATTTT
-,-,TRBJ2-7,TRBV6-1,CASSEESSDEQYF,TGTGCCAGCAGTGAAGAGAGCAGCGACGAGCAGTACTTC
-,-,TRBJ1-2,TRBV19,CASTQGQNYGYTF,TGTGCCAGTACGCAGGGCCAGAACTATGGCTACACCTTC